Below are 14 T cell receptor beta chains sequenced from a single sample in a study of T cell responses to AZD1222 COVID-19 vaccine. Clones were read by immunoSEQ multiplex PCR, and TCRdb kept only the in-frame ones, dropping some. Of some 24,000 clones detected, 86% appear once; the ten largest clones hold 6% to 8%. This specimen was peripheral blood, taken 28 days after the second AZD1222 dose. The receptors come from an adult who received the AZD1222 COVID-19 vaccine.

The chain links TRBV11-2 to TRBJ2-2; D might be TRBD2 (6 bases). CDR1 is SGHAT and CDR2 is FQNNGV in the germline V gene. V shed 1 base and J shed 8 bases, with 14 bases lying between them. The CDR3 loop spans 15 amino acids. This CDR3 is CASSLGLHAGGELFF. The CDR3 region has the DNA TGTGCCAGCAGCTTAGGACTCCACGCGGGGGGGGAGCTGTTTTTT.

The CDR3 coding sequence is TGTGCCAGCAGTTTCCCGGGGCAGCTCAATGAAAAACTGTTTTTT. Translation gives CASSFPGQLNEKLFF. The rearrangement links TRBV28 to TRBJ1-4; the D gene is possibly TRBD1 (5 bases). The CDR3 is 15 amino acids. Germline loops: CDR1 MDHEN, CDR2 SYDVKM. V dropped 3 bases and J dropped 5 bases, with 13 bases sitting between them.

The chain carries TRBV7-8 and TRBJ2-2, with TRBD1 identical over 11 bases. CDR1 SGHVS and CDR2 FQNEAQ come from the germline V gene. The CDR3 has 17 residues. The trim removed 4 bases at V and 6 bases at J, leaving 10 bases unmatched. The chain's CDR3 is CASSSRWGQGDPGELFF. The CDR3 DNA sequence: TGTGCCAGCAGCTCCCGATGGGGACAGGGGGACCCCGGGGAGCTGTTTTTT.

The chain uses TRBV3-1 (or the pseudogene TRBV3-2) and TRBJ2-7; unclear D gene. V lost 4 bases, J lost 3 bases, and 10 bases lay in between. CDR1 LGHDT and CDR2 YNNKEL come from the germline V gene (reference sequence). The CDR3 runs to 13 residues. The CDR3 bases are TGTGCCAGCAGCCTCGAAGGCGGCTACGAGCAGTACTTC. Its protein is CASSLEGGYEQYF.

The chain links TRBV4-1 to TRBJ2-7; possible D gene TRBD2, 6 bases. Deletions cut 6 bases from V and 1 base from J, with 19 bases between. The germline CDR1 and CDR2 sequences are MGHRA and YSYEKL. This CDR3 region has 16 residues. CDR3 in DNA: TGCGCCAGCAGTAGCGGTCCGGGCCCCACTTCCTACGAGCAGTACTTC. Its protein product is CASSSGPGPTSYEQYF.

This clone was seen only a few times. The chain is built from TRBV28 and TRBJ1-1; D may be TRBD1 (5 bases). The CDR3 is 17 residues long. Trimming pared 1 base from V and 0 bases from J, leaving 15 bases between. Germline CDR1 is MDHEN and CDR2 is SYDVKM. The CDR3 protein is CASSLYGRRDLNTEAFF. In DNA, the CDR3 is TGTGCCAGCAGTTTATATGGTAGAAGGGACCTGAACACTGAAGCTTTCTTT.

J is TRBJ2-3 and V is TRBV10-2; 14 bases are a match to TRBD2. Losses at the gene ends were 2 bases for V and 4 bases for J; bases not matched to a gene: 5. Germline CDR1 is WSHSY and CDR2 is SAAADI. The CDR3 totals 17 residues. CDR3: CASSEPKTSGRADTQYF. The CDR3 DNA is TGCGCCAGCAGTGAGCCGAAGACTAGCGGGAGGGCAGATACGCAGTATTTT.

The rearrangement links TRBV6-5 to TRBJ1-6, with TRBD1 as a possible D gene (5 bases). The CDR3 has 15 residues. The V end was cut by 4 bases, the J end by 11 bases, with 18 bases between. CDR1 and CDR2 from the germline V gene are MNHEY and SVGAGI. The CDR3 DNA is TGTGCCAGCAGTTTGTTCAGGGTACAGAGTGCACCCCTCCACTTT. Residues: CASSLFRVQSAPLHF.

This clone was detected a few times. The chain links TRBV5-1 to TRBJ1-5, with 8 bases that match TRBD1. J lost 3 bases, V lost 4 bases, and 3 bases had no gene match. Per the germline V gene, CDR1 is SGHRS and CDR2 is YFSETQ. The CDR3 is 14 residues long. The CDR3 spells CASSQTGDNQPQHF. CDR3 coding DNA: TGCGCCAGCAGCCAGACAGGGGACAATCAGCCCCAGCATTTT. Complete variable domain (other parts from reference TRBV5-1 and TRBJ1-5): KAGVTQTPRYLIKTRGQQVTLSCSPISGHRSVSWYQQTPGQGLQFLFEYFSETQRNKGNFPGRFSGRQFSNSRSEMNVSTLELGDSALYLCASSQTGDNQPQHFGDGTRLSIL.

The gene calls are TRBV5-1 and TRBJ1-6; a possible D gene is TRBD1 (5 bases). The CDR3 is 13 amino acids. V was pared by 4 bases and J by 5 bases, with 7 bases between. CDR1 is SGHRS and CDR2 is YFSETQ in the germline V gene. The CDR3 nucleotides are TGCGCCAGCAGCGGGACTGATAATTCACCCCTCCACTTT. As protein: CASSGTDNSPLHF.

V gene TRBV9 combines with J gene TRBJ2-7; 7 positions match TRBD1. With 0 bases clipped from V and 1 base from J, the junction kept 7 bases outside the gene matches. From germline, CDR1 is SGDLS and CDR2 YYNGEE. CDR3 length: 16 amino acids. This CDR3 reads CASSVGGTDRSYEQYF. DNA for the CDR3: TGTGCCAGCAGCGTAGGGGGGACAGACCGGTCCTACGAGCAGTACTTC.

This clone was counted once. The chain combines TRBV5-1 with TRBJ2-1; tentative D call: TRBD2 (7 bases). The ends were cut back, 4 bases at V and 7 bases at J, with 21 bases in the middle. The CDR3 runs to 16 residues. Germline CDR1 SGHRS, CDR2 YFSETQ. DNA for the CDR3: TGCGCCAGCAGCCTCGTGGAGGGGGGGGCTCTTAATGAGCAGTTCTTC. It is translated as CASSLVEGGALNEQFF. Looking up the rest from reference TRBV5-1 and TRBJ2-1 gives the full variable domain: KAGVTQTPRYLIKTRGQQVTLSCSPISGHRSVSWYQQTPGQGLQFLFEYFSETQRNKGNFPGRFSGRQFSNSRSEMNVSTLELGDSALYLCASSLVEGGALNEQFFGPGTRLTVL.

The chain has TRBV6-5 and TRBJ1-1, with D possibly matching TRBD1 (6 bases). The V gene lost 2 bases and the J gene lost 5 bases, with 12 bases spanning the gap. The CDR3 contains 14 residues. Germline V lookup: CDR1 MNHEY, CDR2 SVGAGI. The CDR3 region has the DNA TGTGCCAGCAGTTACGGGGGCCAAGAAACTGAAGCTTTCTTT. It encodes CASSYGGQETEAFF.

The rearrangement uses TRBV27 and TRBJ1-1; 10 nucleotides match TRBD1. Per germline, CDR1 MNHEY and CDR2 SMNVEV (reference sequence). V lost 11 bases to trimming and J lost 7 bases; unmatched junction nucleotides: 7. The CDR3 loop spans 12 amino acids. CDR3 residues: CADRGPTHEAFF. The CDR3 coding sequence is TGTGCCGACAGGGGGCCTACTCATGAAGCTTTCTTT.